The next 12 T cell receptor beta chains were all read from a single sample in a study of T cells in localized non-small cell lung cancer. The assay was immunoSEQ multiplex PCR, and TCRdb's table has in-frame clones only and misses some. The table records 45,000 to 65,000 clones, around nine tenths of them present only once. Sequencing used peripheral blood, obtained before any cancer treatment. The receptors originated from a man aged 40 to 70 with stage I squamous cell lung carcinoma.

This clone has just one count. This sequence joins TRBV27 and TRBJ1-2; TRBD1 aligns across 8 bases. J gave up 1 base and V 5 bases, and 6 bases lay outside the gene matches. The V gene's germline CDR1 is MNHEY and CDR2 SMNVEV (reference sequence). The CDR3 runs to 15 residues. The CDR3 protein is CASSLGTGINYGYTF. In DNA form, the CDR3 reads TGTGCCAGCAGTCTCGGGACAGGAATTAACTATGGCTACACCTTC.

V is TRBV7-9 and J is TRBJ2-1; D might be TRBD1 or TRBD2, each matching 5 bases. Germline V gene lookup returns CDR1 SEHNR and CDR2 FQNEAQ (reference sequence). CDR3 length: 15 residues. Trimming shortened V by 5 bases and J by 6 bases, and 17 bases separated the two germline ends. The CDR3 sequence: CASSVTGIRGNEQFF. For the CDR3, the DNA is TGTGCCAGCAGCGTCACAGGCATACGGGGCAATGAGCAGTTCTTC.

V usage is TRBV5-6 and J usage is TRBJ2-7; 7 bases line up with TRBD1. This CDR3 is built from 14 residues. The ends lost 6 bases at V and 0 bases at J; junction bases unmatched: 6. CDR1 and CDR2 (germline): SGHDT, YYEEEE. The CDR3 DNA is TGTGCCAGCACCCTGACAGGGTCCTCCTACGAGCAGTACTTC. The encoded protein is CASTLTGSSYEQYF. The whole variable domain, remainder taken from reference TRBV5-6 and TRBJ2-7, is DAGVTQSPTHLIKTRGQQVTLRCSPKSGHDTVSWYQQALGQGPQFIFQYYEEEERQRGNFPDRFSGHQFPNYSSELNVNALLLGDSALYLCASTLTGSSYEQYFGPGTRLTVT.

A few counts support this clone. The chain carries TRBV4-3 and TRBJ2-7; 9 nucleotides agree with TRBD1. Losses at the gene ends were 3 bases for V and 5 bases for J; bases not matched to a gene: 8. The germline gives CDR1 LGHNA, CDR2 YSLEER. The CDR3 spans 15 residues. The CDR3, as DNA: TGCGCCAGCAGCCAGCCTGGGACAGGGAGGAACGAGCAGTACTTC. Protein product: CASSQPGTGRNEQYF.

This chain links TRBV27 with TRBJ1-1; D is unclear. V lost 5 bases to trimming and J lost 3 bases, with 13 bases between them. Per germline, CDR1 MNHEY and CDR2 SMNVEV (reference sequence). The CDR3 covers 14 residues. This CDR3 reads CASSPTPGDTEAFF. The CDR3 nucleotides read TGTGCCAGCAGTCCCACGCCCGGGGACACTGAAGCTTTCTTT.

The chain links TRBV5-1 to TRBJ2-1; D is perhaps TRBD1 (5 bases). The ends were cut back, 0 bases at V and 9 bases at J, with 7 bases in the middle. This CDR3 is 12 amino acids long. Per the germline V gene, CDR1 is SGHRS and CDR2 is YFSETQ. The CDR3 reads CASSLDRGEQFF. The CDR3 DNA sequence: TGCGCCAGCAGCTTGGATAGGGGTGAGCAGTTCTTC.

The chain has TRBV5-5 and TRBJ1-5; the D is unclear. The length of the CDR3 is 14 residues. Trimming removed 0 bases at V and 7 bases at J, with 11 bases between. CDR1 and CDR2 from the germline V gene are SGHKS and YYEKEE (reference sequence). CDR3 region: CASSLDWEGQPQHF. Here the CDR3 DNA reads TGTGCCAGCAGCTTGGACTGGGAAGGGCAGCCCCAGCATTTT.

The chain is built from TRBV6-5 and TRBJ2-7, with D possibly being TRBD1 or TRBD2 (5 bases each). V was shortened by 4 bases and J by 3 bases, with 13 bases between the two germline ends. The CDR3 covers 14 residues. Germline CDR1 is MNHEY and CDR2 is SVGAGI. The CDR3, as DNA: TGTGCCAGCAGTTTGACAGTGAGGGTCTACGAGCAGTACTTC. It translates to CASSLTVRVYEQYF.

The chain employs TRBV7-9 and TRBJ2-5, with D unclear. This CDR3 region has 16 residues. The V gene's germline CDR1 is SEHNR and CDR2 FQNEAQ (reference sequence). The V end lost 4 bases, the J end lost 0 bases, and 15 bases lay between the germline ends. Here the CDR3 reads CASSSPLQPYQETQYF. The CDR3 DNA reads TGTGCCAGCAGCTCCCCCCTACAGCCGTACCAAGAGACCCAGTACTTC.

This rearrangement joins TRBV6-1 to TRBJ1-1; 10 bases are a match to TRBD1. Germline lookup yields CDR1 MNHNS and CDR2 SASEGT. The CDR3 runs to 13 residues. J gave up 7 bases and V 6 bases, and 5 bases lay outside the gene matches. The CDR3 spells CASRADRGNEAFF. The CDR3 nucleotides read TGTGCCAGCAGGGCGGACAGGGGGAATGAAGCTTTCTTT.

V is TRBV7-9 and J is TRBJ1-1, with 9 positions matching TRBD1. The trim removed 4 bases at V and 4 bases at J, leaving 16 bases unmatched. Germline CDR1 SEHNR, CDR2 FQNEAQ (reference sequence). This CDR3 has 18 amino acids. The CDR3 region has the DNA TGTGCCAGCAGCTCAAATCAGGTGGGGACAGGGATCGGCACTGAAGCTTTCTTT. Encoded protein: CASSSNQVGTGIGTEAFF.

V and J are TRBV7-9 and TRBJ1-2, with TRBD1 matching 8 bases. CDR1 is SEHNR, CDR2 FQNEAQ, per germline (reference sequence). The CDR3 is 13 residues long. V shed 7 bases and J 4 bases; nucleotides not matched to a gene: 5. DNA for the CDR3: TGTGCCAGCACGAGGACAGGGACCTATGGCTACACCTTC. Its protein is CASTRTGTYGYTF.